The rows below give T cell receptor beta chains drawn from one sample of a study of blood T cell repertoires in COVID-19. Libraries were prepared by immunoSEQ multiplex PCR; TCRdb keeps only in-frame clonotypes and omits some of them. The table has about 330,000 clones, about 90% seen once. The material sequenced was PBMCs or T cells enriched from blood (not recorded which). The origin of the receptors is a woman aged 25 to 39 who had recovered from COVID-19. The CDR3 runs from the conserved cysteine through the conserved F or W. A D gene is named only where the DNA matches it firmly. The size entry is marked missing in some rows and otherwise reads once, few, many or a size class.

TRBJ1-5	TRBV7-2	-	TRBD1	CASSFGVGQLNQPQHF	TGTGCCAGCAGCTTTGGAGTGGGACAGCTTAATCAGCCCCAGCATTTT
TRBJ2-3	TRBV27	once	TRBD2	CASSLRGGSGDTQYF	TGTGCCAGCAGTTTACGGGGGGGCAGTGGAGATACGCAGTATTTT
TRBJ1-5	TRBV6-5	-	TRBD1	CASKWGTGGNQPQHF	TGTGCCAGCAAATGGGGGACAGGGGGCAATCAGCCCCAGCATTTT
TRBJ1-5	TRBV4-3	few	-	CASSQELGLYDQPQHF	TGCGCCAGCAGCCAAGAGTTGGGGCTTTACGATCAGCCCCAGCATTTT
TRBJ1-5	TRBV19	-	TRBD1	CASETGGLQPQHF	TGTGCCAGTGAAACAGGGGGCCTTCAGCCCCAGCATTTT
TRBJ1-1	TRBV4-1	-	-	CASSKREGGDTEAFF	TGCGCCAGCAGCAAACGGGAGGGTGGGGACACTGAAGCTTTCTTT
TRBJ1-6	TRBV5-6	-	TRBD1	CASNGQGTSPLHF	TGTGCCAGCAACGGACAGGGCACATCACCCCTCCACTTT
TRBJ1-2	TRBV7-2	-	-	CASSFRDSGRPYTF	TGTGCCAGCAGCTTCCGGGACTCAGGACGCCCCTACACCTTC
TRBJ1-3	TRBV2	-	TRBD1	CASRASGQGVNTIYF	TGTGCCAGCAGGGCCTCGGGACAGGGAGTAAACACCATATATTTT
TRBJ1-1	TRBV7-8	-	-	CASSLRQRNTEAFF	TGTGCCAGCAGCTTAAGACAGCGGAACACTGAAGCTTTCTTT
TRBJ1-1	TRBV9	-	TRBD1	CASSARGWTEAFF	TGTGCCAGCAGCGCCAGGGGGTGGACTGAAGCTTTCTTT
TRBJ2-5	TRBV3-1/TRBV3-2	few	-	CASSQVPPRGGVGAYQYF	TGTGCCAGCAGCCAAGTCCCTCCGCGAGGGGGAGTCGGGGCGTACCAGTACTTC
TRBJ1-2	TRBV5-1	-	-	CASSRQTGGYTF	TGCGCCAGCAGCCGACAGACCGGGGGCTACACCTTC
TRBJ2-2	TRBV18	-	TRBD1	CASSTGQGPITGELFF	TGTGCCAGCTCAACCGGACAGGGGCCAATCACCGGGGAGCTGTTTTTT
TRBJ1-4	TRBV30	-	TRBD1	CAWQTGSNEKLFF	TGTGCCTGGCAGACAGGGTCAAATGAAAAACTGTTTTTT
TRBJ2-5	TRBV5-1	-	-	CASSLMSSQETQYF	TGCGCCAGCAGCTTGATGTCCAGTCAAGAGACCCAGTACTTC
TRBJ2-3	TRBV6-2/TRBV6-3	-	-	CASSYSNSGSDTQYF	TGTGCCAGCAGTTACTCGAATAGCGGCTCCGATACGCAGTATTTT
TRBJ2-7	TRBV5-4	-	-	CASSSTPGEQYF	TGTGCCAGCAGCTCCACCCCGGGGGAGCAGTACTTC
TRBJ1-1	TRBV5-1	-	-	CASSVLTGRNTEAFF	TGCGCCAGCAGCGTACTAACAGGGCGGAACACTGAAGCTTTCTTT
TRBJ1-5	TRBV15	-	TRBD1	CATSLDRVNQPQHF	TGTGCCACCAGCCTAGACAGGGTGAATCAGCCCCAGCATTTT
TRBJ1-3	TRBV6-5	-	-	CASSLAGSGNTIYF	TGTGCCAGCAGTTTGGCAGGCTCTGGAAACACCATATATTTT
TRBJ1-1	TRBV7-2	-	-	CASSAMLAEAFF	TGTGCCAGCAGCGCTATGCTGGCTGAAGCTTTCTTT